Following are 26 T cell receptor beta chains from one sample sequenced in a study of regulatory T cells in long-lasting Graves disease. Specified time point: persistent/refractory GD, antithyroid drugs over 5 years with positive TRAb. PBMCs provided the RNA from which the TCR library was made. iRepertoire HTBI primers and Arm-PCR of CDR3 regions built TCR beta libraries. Each CDR3 protein is one row after TCRdb ran MiXCR on the multiplex PCR reads. The table includes a few hundred thousand distinct CDR3 sequences, about 20% detected once. The sequenced sample was peripheral blood mononuclear cells (PBMCs), obtained when the disease was refractory, from a patient treated with antithyroid drugs. Receptor source: a female donor with Graves disease.

This clonotype appeared a few times. The chain joins TRBV11-2 to TRBJ2-2; D possibly matches TRBD1 or TRBD2 (6 bases each). From germline, CDR1 is SGHAT and CDR2 FQNNGV. The CDR3 totals 14 residues. The ends were cut back, 4 bases at V and 7 bases at J, with 13 bases in the middle. CDR3 nucleotides: TGTGCCAGCAGCTCAGGGGACTTCAGCGGGGAGCTGTTTTTT. As protein: CASSSGDFSGELFF. The complete variable domain, with remaining parts taken from reference TRBV11-2 and TRBJ2-2, reads EAGVAQSPRYKIIEKRQSVAFWCNPISGHATLYWYQQILGQGPKLLIQFQNNGVVDDSQLPKDRFSAERLKGVDSTLKIQPAKLEDSAVYLCASSSGDFSGELFFGEGSRLTVL.

This clonotype was counted at least ten times. The V call is TRBV11-1, the J call TRBJ2-5; TRBD2 matches 7 bases. V shed 3 bases and J 6 bases; nucleotides not matched to a gene: 4. Germline CDR1 and CDR2: SGHAT and FQDESV (reference sequence). The CDR3 spans 13 residues. The CDR3 sequence is CASSLRETKTQYF. In nucleotides, the CDR3 is TGTGCCAGCAGCTTGCGGGAGACAAAGACCCAGTACTTC.

This clonotype was seen a handful of times. The chain recombines TRBV7-2 with TRBJ2-4, with 10 bases aligning to TRBD1. Germline V lookup: CDR1 SGHTA, CDR2 FQGNSA. Trimming cost V 5 bases and J 6 bases; bases outside gene matches: 7. The CDR3 covers 15 residues. The CDR3 protein is CASSGDRGFINIQYF. CDR3 coding DNA: TGTGCCAGCAGCGGGGACAGGGGTTTCATAAACATTCAGTACTTC.

This clonotype was seen a few times. This rearrangement joins TRBV6-2 or TRBV6-3 to TRBJ1-2; D gene ambiguous. The V and J ends lost 0 bases and 8 bases respectively, with 13 bases between them. Germline lookup yields CDR1 MNHEY and CDR2 SVGEGT. CDR3 length: 14 residues. CDR3 sequence (DNA): TGTGCCAGCAGTTACTCGGGCAGAAGCTCGGGCTACACCTTC. Its protein is CASSYSGRSSGYTF.

The table lists this clonotype with many counts. The rearrangement links TRBV30 to TRBJ1-1, with 9 bases aligning to TRBD1. This CDR3 is 13 amino acids long. Trimming removed 4 bases from V and 5 bases from J; junction bases left unmatched: 5. Germline values: CDR1 GTSNPN, CDR2 SVGIG (reference sequence). CDR3 region: CAWKPTGGTEAFF. CDR3 in DNA: TGTGCCTGGAAGCCGACAGGGGGAACTGAAGCTTTCTTT.

The gene calls are TRBV24-1 and TRBJ1-1, with 8 bases identical to TRBD1. After removal of 1 base from V and 7 bases from J, the junction contained 7 bases not matched to a gene. Per the germline V gene, CDR1 is KGHDR and CDR2 is SFDVKD. This CDR3 has 15 residues. The CDR3 here is CATSDFRGRIGEAFF. CDR3 sequence (DNA): TGTGCCACCAGTGATTTCAGGGGGCGTATTGGTGAAGCTTTCTTT.

The V call is TRBV20-1, the J call TRBJ2-7, with 14 nucleotides matching TRBD2. Trimming took 5 bases from V and 4 from J; bases not matched to a gene: 10. The CDR3 is 16 amino acids. Germline V gene data show CDR1 as DFQATT and CDR2 as SNEGSKA (reference sequence). The CDR3 protein is CSALDPWTSGRYEQYF. The DNA for the CDR3 is TGCAGTGCTTTAGATCCCTGGACTAGCGGGAGGTACGAGCAGTACTTC.

This clonotype was counted between two and nine times. V is TRBV6-1 and J is TRBJ2-7; TRBD2 agrees at 10 bases. Trimming at V came to 6 bases and at J to 8 bases, leaving 19 bases not matched to a gene. The germline V gene encodes CDR1 MNHNS and CDR2 SASEGT. The CDR3 sequence is 17 residues long. CDR3 sequence: CASRRSDGIAGGGKQYF. The CDR3 DNA sequence: TGTGCCAGCAGACGAAGCGACGGGATAGCGGGGGGCGGAAAGCAGTACTTC.

V usage is TRBV6-1 and J usage is TRBJ1-4; D perhaps matches TRBD1 (6 bases). The CDR3 covers 15 residues. Trimming took off 7 bases at V and 5 bases at J, with 17 bases between the two ends. Germline lookup yields CDR1 MNHNS and CDR2 SASEGT. CDR3 sequence: CASNVRMGQNEKLFF. Written as DNA, the CDR3 is TGTGCCAGCAATGTACGGATGGGACAAAATGAAAAACTGTTTTTT.

The chain has TRBV29-1 and TRBJ2-5; 8 bases agree with TRBD1. The germline CDR1 and CDR2 sequences are SQVTM and ANQGSEA. CDR3 size: 13 residues. V lost 7 bases to trimming and J lost 1 base; unmatched junction nucleotides: 5. The CDR3 DNA reads TGCAGCGCTGGGACAGGACCCCAAGAGACCCAGTACTTC. The encoded protein is CSAGTGPQETQYF.

There are a few counts of this clonotype. The rearrangement uses TRBV19 and TRBJ1-1; D unresolved. Between the trimmed V and J ends, which lost 2 bases and 2 bases, there was a span of 6 bases. The CDR3 loop spans 13 amino acids. Germline lookup yields CDR1 LNHDA and CDR2 SQIVND (reference sequence). CDR3 sequence reads: CASSISTNTEAFF. As DNA, the CDR3 is TGTGCCAGTAGTATATCCACCAACACTGAAGCTTTCTTT.

V is TRBV19 and J is TRBJ1-6, with TRBD1 matching over 11 bases. Germline CDR1 reads LNHDA; CDR2 reads SQIVND (reference sequence). This CDR3 is built from 20 residues. After removal of 4 bases from V and 3 bases from J, the junction contained 14 bases not matched to a gene. In DNA form, the CDR3 reads TGTGCCAGTAGTACAAACCGGACAGGGGGCGAACTCATCTATAATTCACCCCTCCACTTT. This gives the protein CASSTNRTGGELIYNSPLHF.

The rearrangement links TRBV4-2 to TRBJ1-1; D is uncertain. The V end lost 5 bases, the J end lost 5 bases, and 6 bases lay between the germline ends. The CDR3 totals 11 residues. The germline V gene encodes CDR1 LGHNA and CDR2 YNFKEQ. CDR3 sequence (DNA): TGTGCCAGCAGCGACCTGACTGAAGCTTTCTTT. Its protein product is CASSDLTEAFF.

This chain links TRBV5-1 with TRBJ2-5; 9 bases are a match to TRBD1. Germline CDR1 reads SGHRS; CDR2 reads YFSETQ. The CDR3 is 15 amino acids. The junction had 9 bases not matched to a gene; V was cut back by 7 bases and J by 2 bases. The CDR3 here is CASVPSGTGQETQYF. The DNA for the CDR3 is TGCGCCAGCGTTCCTTCCGGGACAGGGCAAGAGACCCAGTACTTC.

This rearrangement joins TRBV19 to TRBJ1-3; the D is unclear. V was trimmed by 6 bases and J by 4 bases, leaving 16 bases between them. The CDR3 spans 15 residues. The germline CDR1 and CDR2 sequences are LNHDA and SQIVND (reference sequence). The CDR3 DNA reads TGTGCCAGTAGGACCCCGGTGACGGGAGGAAACACCATATATTTT. It codes for CASRTPVTGGNTIYF.

This clonotype was detected a few times. V is TRBV12-5 and J is TRBJ1-1; D is possibly TRBD1 (6 bases). The ends were cut back, 2 bases at V and 9 bases at J, with 22 bases in the middle. Germline V gene sequence: CDR1 LGHNT, CDR2 FRNRAP. This CDR3 comprises 16 residues. This CDR3 is CASGLIQDRTDGKAFF. DNA of the CDR3: TGTGCTAGTGGTTTGATCCAAGATCGGACAGACGGGAAAGCTTTCTTT.

The chain combines TRBV30 with TRBJ2-5; 8 nucleotides align to TRBD2. Germline V lookup: CDR1 GTSNPN, CDR2 SVGIG (reference sequence). CDR3 size: 19 residues. The ends lost 4 bases at V and 0 bases at J; junction bases unmatched: 19. The CDR3 DNA reads TGTGCCTGGATGCTCCCTAGCGGGCCCCGGGGATTGTACCAAGAGACCCAGTACTTC. This codes for CAWMLPSGPRGLYQETQYF.

This clonotype was counted a few times. This chain links TRBV7-2 with TRBJ2-2, with 7 bases aligning to TRBD2. This CDR3 comprises 17 residues. Germline lookup yields CDR1 SGHTA and CDR2 FQGNSA. With 2 bases clipped from V and 1 base from J, the junction kept 7 bases outside the gene matches. For the CDR3, the DNA is TGTGCCAGCAGCTTAAGGGTCCTAGCGGAGAACACCGGGGAGCTGTTTTTT. Translated, it gives CASSLRVLAENTGELFF.

This clonotype was seen more than once but under ten times. This clone may be a read error of a much larger clone one base away. The genes are TRBV28 and TRBJ2-5; a possible D gene is TRBD2 (5 bases). The CDR3 contains 16 residues. In germline, CDR1 is MDHEN, CDR2 SYDVKM. The CDR3 DNA reads as TGTGCCAGCACCAATCTTATCGGAGGAGGCGGAGAGGCCCAGTACTTC. This sequence encodes CASTNLIGGGGEAQYF.

This chain connects TRBV6-1 to TRBJ2-7; 7 nucleotides line up with TRBD2. Germline CDR1 and CDR2: MNHNS and SASEGT. This CDR3 is built from 15 residues. Trimming cost V 8 bases and J 4 bases; bases outside gene matches: 14. The CDR3 sequence: CASAFEGGPSYEQYF. In nucleotides, the CDR3 is TGTGCCAGCGCGTTTGAGGGAGGGCCATCGTACGAGCAGTACTTC.

This clonotype was recorded many times. The V call is TRBV27, the J call TRBJ1-2; TRBD1 aligns across 8 bases. The CDR3 is 15 amino acids. The V segment lost 7 bases and the J segment 2 bases; nucleotides outside the gene matches: 9. From germline, CDR1 is MNHEY and CDR2 SMNVEV (reference sequence). The CDR3 region is CASKPSGGANYGYTF. For the CDR3, the DNA is TGTGCCAGCAAGCCATCAGGGGGCGCGAACTATGGCTACACCTTC.

This clonotype was seen only a few times. Given a much more abundant clone one base away, this may be a read error. The DNA for the CDR3 is TGTGCCAGTCACAGCGGAAACTCCTACGAGCAGTACTTC. Translating gives CASHSGNSYEQYF. The chain links TRBV28 to TRBJ2-7; TRBD2 might be the D (5 bases). The CDR3 runs 13 residues. Per germline, CDR1 MDHEN and CDR2 SYDVKM. The V end lost 9 bases, the J end lost 0 bases, and 12 bases lay between the germline ends.

There are many counts of this clonotype. The J gene is TRBJ2-5, the V gene TRBV6-1; 15 bases fit TRBD2. The V and J ends lost 6 bases and 4 bases, in that order; junction bases with no gene match: 15. The CDR3 consists of 19 residues. Germline V gives CDR1 MNHNS, CDR2 SASEGT. This CDR3 reads CASSEGGTSGRTGGETQYF. The CDR3 DNA reads TGTGCCAGCAGCGAGGGGGGGACTAGCGGGAGGACGGGGGGAGAGACCCAGTACTTC.

On this clonotype: Since a much larger clone is just one base distant, this may be a read error. The chain uses TRBV28 and TRBJ2-7; 8 bases align to TRBD2. With V trimmed by 6 bases and J by 5 bases, 9 bases remained unmatched. Per the germline V gene, CDR1 is MDHEN and CDR2 is SYDVKM. The length of the CDR3 is 14 residues. The CDR3 DNA is TGTGCCAGCAGCAAGCCAGCGGGAGTTAACGAGCAGTACTTC. Translation gives CASSKPAGVNEQYF.

This clonotype showed up many times. The V gene is TRBV28, the J gene TRBJ2-7; D unresolved. There are 18 residues in the CDR3. Germline loops: CDR1 MDHEN, CDR2 SYDVKM. V was trimmed by 2 bases and J by 1 base, leaving 21 bases between them. CDR3 nucleotide sequence: TGTGCCAGCAGTTTACAACTCACCCCATCAATTACGTCCTACGAGCAGTACTTC. It translates to CASSLQLTPSITSYEQYF.

The chain employs TRBV27 and TRBJ2-6; perhaps TRBD2 as D (6 bases). Trimming removed 4 bases from V and 0 bases from J, with 10 bases in between. The CDR3 length is 16 residues. Germline assignment: CDR1 MNHEY and CDR2 SMNVEV (reference sequence). The DNA for the CDR3 is TGTGCCAGCAGTTCCCTCGGGGGCTCTGGGGCCAACGTCCTGACTTTC. The encoded protein is CASSSLGGSGANVLTF.